The clone carrying this T cell receptor beta chain was found a few times. This sample was taken from a study of identical twins. TCRdb reprocessed the 5' RACE reads with MiXCR, giving one entry per CDR3 protein. Among around 490,000 distinct CDR3 sequences listed, around 20% were seen once. The data were also submitted as part of a second study, on yellow fever vaccine responses in identical twins.

The specimen sequenced was CD4+ T cells sorted from blood. The TCR was taken from a woman younger than 30 in good health.

The CDR3 here is CSASWAADTQYF. CDR3 DNA: TGCAGTGCTAGTTGGGCTGCAGATACGCAGTATTTT. V and J are TRBV20-1 and TRBJ2-3; D uncertain. V lost 3 bases to trimming and J lost 4 bases, with 8 bases between them. The CDR3 is 12 amino acids. From germline, CDR1 is DFQATT and CDR2 SNEGSKA (reference sequence).